Following are 13 T cell receptor beta chains from one sample sequenced in a study of regulatory T cells in long-lasting Graves disease. Time point defined: newly diagnosed GD, antithyroid drugs for less than 3 months. The authors made the TCR library using RNA they extracted from PBMCs. Arm-PCR of CDR3 regions with iRepertoire HTBI primers generated TCR beta libraries. TCRdb called the multiplex PCR reads again in MiXCR, with one record for every CDR3 protein. The sample contains approximately 400,000 distinct CDR3 sequences, 15% of which appear only once. The same sample was also used in a study of T cells in Graves' hyperthyroidism and ophthalmopathy.

Sample: peripheral blood mononuclear cells (PBMCs), taken at new diagnosis, from a patient treated with antithyroid drugs. The source is a woman in her twenties or thirties with Graves disease.

This clonotype was seen only a few times. The chain carries TRBV6-2 or TRBV6-3 and TRBJ2-1; 12 bases are a match to TRBD2. The DNA end favors TRBJ2-7, so the J call may be wrong. CDR3 length equals 15 residues. Germline lookup yields CDR1 MNHEY and CDR2 SVGEGT. The CDR3 is CASSARTSGNNEQYF. The CDR3 DNA is TGTGCCAGCAGTGCCAGGACTAGCGGGAACAATGAGCAGTACTTC.

This clonotype was seen ten or more times. V usage is TRBV7-2 and J usage is TRBJ1-2; D unclear. V lost 1 base and J lost 3, with 15 bases in between. This CDR3 is built from 16 residues. Germline V gene lookup returns CDR1 SGHTA and CDR2 FQGNSA. CDR3 bases: TGTGCCAGCAGCTTAGATACGGACGAACCCTACTATGGCTACACCTTC. Protein: CASSLDTDEPYYGYTF.

This clonotype has a count of ten or more. The rearrangement joins TRBV2 to TRBJ2-7, with TRBD2 identical over 13 bases. V gave up 8 bases and J gave up 2 bases; unmatched junction bases: 15. CDR3 length equals 18 residues. Germline-derived CDR1 and CDR2 are SNHLY and FYNNEI. The CDR3 loop reads CASPPGGSGTSGTYEQYF. For the CDR3, the DNA is TGTGCCAGCCCCCCAGGGGGCAGTGGGACTAGCGGGACCTACGAGCAGTACTTC.

This clonotype came up a few times. The chain has TRBV9 and TRBJ1-6; the D is unclear. The CDR3 sequence is 14 residues long. The V gene lost 0 bases and the J gene lost 8 bases, with 9 bases spanning the gap. Germline V gene data show CDR1 as SGDLS and CDR2 as YYNGEE. The CDR3 nucleotides read TGTGCCAGCAGCGTAGAGGTCGGGGATTCACCCCTCCACTTT. Protein product: CASSVEVGDSPLHF. The whole variable domain, filled in from reference TRBV9 and TRBJ1-6, reads DSGVTQTPKHLITATGQRVTLRCSPRSGDLSVYWYQQSLDQGLQFLIQYYNGEERAKGNILERFSAQQFPDLHSELNLSSLELGDSALYFCASSVEVGDSPLHFGNGTRLTVT.

Many counts were recorded for this clonotype. The V call is TRBV2, the J call TRBJ1-1, with D unresolved. This CDR3 comprises 16 residues. Germline loops: CDR1 SNHLY, CDR2 FYNNEI. V was clipped by 3 bases and J by 0 bases, with 14 bases between them. The CDR3 DNA reads as TGTGCCAGCAGTGATCTGTCGGAACAAATGAACACTGAAGCTTTCTTT. Protein sequence: CASSDLSEQMNTEAFF.

Comments on this clonotype: A much larger clonotype is one base distant, so this may be a read error. The chain uses TRBV4-1 and TRBJ2-7; 8 positions match TRBD2. CDR3 length equals 16 residues. Germline-derived CDR1 and CDR2 are MGHRA and YSYEKL. For the CDR3, the DNA is TGCGCCAGCGGCCAAACCCCCGGCGGGAGGCTTGACGAGCAGTACTTC. Translation: CASGQTPGGRLDEQYF.

There are many counts of this clonotype. The genes are TRBV12-3 or TRBV12-4 and TRBJ1-5; tentatively, D is TRBD1 (5 bases). The CDR3 extends over 13 amino acids. Trimming cost V 3 bases and J 7 bases, with 10 bases left between them. The CDR3 spells CASSLPGEQPQHF. Written as DNA, the CDR3 is TGTGCCAGCAGTTTGCCGGGGGAACAGCCCCAGCATTTT.

This clonotype was recorded a few times. The chain has TRBV24-1 and TRBJ2-1; D possibly corresponds to TRBD1 (6 bases). Germline CDR1 and CDR2: KGHDR and SFDVKD. The CDR3 has 16 amino acids. V shed 5 bases and J shed 5 bases, with 18 bases lying between them. The DNA for the CDR3 is TGTGCCACCAGTGGGACCGGGACACATACCCACAATGAGCAGTTCTTC. Translated, it gives CATSGTGTHTHNEQFF.

This clonotype was seen repeatedly, ten times or more. J is TRBJ2-3 and V is TRBV2, with 10 bases matching TRBD2. The CDR3 extends over 16 amino acids. The germline CDR1 and CDR2 sequences are SNHLY and FYNNEI. V lost 1 base to trimming and J lost 0 bases; unmatched junction nucleotides: 1. As DNA, the CDR3 is TGTGCCAGCAGTGAAGGGACTAGCGGAAGCACAGATACGCAGTATTTT. It encodes CASSEGTSGSTDTQYF.

The V call is TRBV5-4, the J call TRBJ2-3; 11 bases map to TRBD1. J was trimmed by 3 bases and V by 4 bases; bases with no gene match: 7. The CDR3 extends over 16 amino acids. In germline, CDR1 is SGHNT, CDR2 YYREEE (reference sequence). The chain's CDR3 is CASSPRGTGGTDTQYF. DNA of the CDR3: TGTGCCAGCAGCCCCCGGGGGACAGGGGGGACAGATACGCAGTATTTT.

This clonotype appeared many times. The chain is built from TRBV27 and TRBJ2-1, with 7 nucleotides matching TRBD2. Losses at the gene ends were 4 bases for V and 5 bases for J; bases not matched to a gene: 5. The CDR3 extends over 14 amino acids. Germline CDR1 MNHEY, CDR2 SMNVEV (reference sequence). The CDR3, as DNA: TGTGCCAGCAGTTCGGGGGGTAAACACAATGAGCAGTTCTTC. Translating gives CASSSGGKHNEQFF.

The chain combines TRBV11-2 with TRBJ1-1; D possibly corresponds to TRBD1 (6 bases). The V gene lost 3 bases and the J gene lost 1 base, with 12 bases spanning the gap. This CDR3 spans 15 amino acids. Germline V CDR1 and CDR2: SGHAT, FQNNGV. CDR3 nucleotides: TGTGCCAGCAGCTTCAGGGGTTCCGGGAACACTGAAGCTTTCTTT. Amino acid sequence: CASSFRGSGNTEAFF.

The rearrangement links TRBV20-1 to TRBJ2-1, with TRBD2 matching 10 bases. V trimming: 4 bases; J trimming: 2 bases; junction bases outside the gene matches: 5. Per germline, CDR1 DFQATT and CDR2 SNEGSKA (reference sequence). This CDR3 has 15 residues. Here the CDR3 reads CSATGLAEAYNEQFF. CDR3 sequence (DNA): TGCAGTGCTACCGGACTAGCGGAAGCCTACAATGAGCAGTTCTTC.